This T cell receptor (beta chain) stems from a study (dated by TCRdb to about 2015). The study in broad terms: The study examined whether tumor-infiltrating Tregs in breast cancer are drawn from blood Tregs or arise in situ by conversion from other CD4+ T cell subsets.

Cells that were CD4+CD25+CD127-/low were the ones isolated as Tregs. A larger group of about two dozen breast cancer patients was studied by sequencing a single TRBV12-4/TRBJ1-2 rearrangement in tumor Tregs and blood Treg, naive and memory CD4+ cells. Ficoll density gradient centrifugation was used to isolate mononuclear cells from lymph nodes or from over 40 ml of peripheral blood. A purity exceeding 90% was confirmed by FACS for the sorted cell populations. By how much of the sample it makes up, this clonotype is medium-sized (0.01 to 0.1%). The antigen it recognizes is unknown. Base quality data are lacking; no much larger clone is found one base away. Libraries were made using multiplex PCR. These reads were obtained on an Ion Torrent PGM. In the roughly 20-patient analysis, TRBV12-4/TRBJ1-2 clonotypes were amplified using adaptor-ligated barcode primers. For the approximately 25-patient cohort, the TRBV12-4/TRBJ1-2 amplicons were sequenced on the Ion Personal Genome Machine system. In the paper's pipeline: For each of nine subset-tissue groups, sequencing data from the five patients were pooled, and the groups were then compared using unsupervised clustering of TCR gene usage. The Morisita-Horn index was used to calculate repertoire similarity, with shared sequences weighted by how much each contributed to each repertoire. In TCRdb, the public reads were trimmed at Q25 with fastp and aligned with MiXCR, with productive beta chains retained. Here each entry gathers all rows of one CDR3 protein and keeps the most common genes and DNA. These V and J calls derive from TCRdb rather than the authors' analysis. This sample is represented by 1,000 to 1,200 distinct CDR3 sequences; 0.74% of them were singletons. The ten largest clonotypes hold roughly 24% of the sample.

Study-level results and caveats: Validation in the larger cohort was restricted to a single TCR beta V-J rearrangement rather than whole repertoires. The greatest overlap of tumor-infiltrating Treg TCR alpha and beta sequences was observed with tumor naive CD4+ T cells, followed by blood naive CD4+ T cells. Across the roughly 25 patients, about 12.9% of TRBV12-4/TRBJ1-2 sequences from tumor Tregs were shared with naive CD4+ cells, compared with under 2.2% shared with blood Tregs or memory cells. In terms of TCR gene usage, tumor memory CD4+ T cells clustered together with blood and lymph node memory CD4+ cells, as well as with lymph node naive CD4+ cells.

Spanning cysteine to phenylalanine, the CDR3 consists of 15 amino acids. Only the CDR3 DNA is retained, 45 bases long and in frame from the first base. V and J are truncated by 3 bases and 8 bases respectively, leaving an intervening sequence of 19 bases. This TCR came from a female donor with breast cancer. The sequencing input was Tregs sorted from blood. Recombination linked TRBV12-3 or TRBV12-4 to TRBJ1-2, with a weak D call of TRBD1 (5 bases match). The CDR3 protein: CASSFGAGQRGGYTF. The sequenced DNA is TGTGCCAGCAGTTTTGGGGCAGGGCAGCGAGGAGGCTACACCTTC.